This T cell receptor beta chain was documented in a study of blood T cells in healthy people across ages. About the study: Template switching retrieved approximately one barcoded beta molecule for each two T cells.

A second about 7 to 11 cycle PCR used barcoded and J-beta primers. Each TCR beta cDNA got a 12-nucleotide random molecular identifier. From the 5' RACE reads, TCRdb called clonotypes with MiXCR, one entry per CDR3 protein. This table holds 1.8 million or so distinct CDR3 sequences, about two fifths found once. Study results and limitations: Fewer expanded clones and more diversity marked long-lived versus aged donors. Since the PBMCs were unsorted, naive and antigen-experienced cells could not be conclusively compared.

Worth noting for this clonotype: Antigen: not known.

The clonotype comes from a human donor in good health. Material for sequencing was blood.

CDR3 amino acids: CASSQGSGPRGGETQYF. As DNA, the CDR3 is TGTGCCAGCAGCCAAGGAAGCGGGCCCAGGGGGGGGGAGACCCAGTACTTC. The rearrangement uses TRBV4-2 and TRBJ2-5; the D call may be TRBD1 or TRBD2 (7 bases each). V lost 1 base to trimming and J lost 5 bases, with 20 bases between them. The CDR3 has 17 residues. Per germline, CDR1 LGHNA and CDR2 YNFKEQ.